This T cell receptor beta chain stems from a study of T cells in localized non-small cell lung cancer. Study-wide results and limits: In uninvolved adjacent lung, T cell clonality reached its highest value, exceeding tumor. Higher adjacent-lung clonality was associated with shorter survival. Sequencing covered just one tumor region, so heterogeneity cannot be ruled out. For the top 100 tumor clones, a median roughly 53 also appeared in adjacent lung.

Sequenced by immunoSEQ multiplex PCR; TCRdb stores in-frame clones only, minus some. In the table there are 25,000 to 30,000 clones, about 90% of which are singletons. CDR3 length: 17 residues. Germline assignment: CDR1 LNHDA and CDR2 SQIVND (reference sequence). V lost 7 bases to trimming and J lost 7 bases; unmatched junction nucleotides: 14. Worth noting for this clone: Its antigen is undetermined.

The clonotype was recovered from a woman between 35 and 75 years old with stage III lung adenocarcinoma. Source: peripheral blood mononuclear cells, taken before any cancer treatment. V and J are TRBV19 and TRBJ2-2, with TRBD1 identical over 11 bases. The CDR3 DNA follows: TGTGCCAGTACCCTCCACGGACAGGGGGCGTACGGCGGGGAGCTGTTTTTT. This encodes CASTLHGQGAYGGELFF.